A selection of T cell receptor beta chains follows, all from one sample in a study of human T cells and chemical hapten exposure. TCRdb analysed the 5' RACE reads with MiXCR anew, one entry per CDR3 protein. This sample has 130,000 or so distinct CDR3 sequences, with about 4.3% found just once. All receptors come from a female donor in good health. Each CDR3 is given with its conserved first and last residue. A D gene is named only where the DNA matches it firmly. Rows give clone size only sometimes, using once, few, many, or a class for an expanded clone.

. TRBJ1-1 TRBV12-3/TRBV12-4 many TGTGCCAGCAGTTTTCGGGTGAACACTGAAGCTTTCTTT CASSFRVNTEAFF
TRBD2 TRBJ2-5 TRBV5-1 many TGCGCCAGCAGCTTGGTAGCGGGGGAAGAGACCCAGTACTTC CASSLVAGEETQYF
. TRBJ1-5 TRBV7-9 many TGTGCCAGCAGCTTAGCCGGGGGGTACAGGGACGAAGGGGGCAATCAGCCCCAGCATTTT CASSLAGGYRDEGGNQPQHF
. TRBJ1-1 TRBV6-6 . TGTGCCAGCAGTTACTCTGGGGATCGAGGCACTGAAGCTTTCTTT CASSYSGDRGTEAFF
TRBD1 TRBJ2-7 TRBV5-1 many TGCGCCAGCAGCTGGAACCAGGGGGACTACGAGCAGTACTTC CASSWNQGDYEQYF
TRBD2 TRBJ2-3 TRBV4-3 many TGCGCCAGCAGCCAAGCGAGCGGGGGGTTAGGAGGAGCAGATACGCAGTATTTT CASSQASGGLGGADTQYF
TRBD2 TRBJ2-1 TRBV11-2 many TGTGCCAGCAGCTTAGTCGGGACTAGCGGGGTGAATGAGCAGTTCTTC CASSLVGTSGVNEQFF
. TRBJ2-3 TRBV24-1 many TGTGCCACCAGTGGCGGGGTGGAAGATACGCAGTATTTT CATSGGVEDTQYF
. TRBJ1-2 TRBV6-2/TRBV6-3 . TGTGCTACGGCGGGCGATGGCTACACCTTC CATAGDGYTF
. TRBJ1-5 TRBV19 many TGTGCCAGTACCTCGGCAGGTACTTATCAGCCCCAGCATTTT CASTSAGTYQPQHF